This is a list of T cell receptor beta chains from one sample in a study of blood T cell repertoires in COVID-19. Using immunoSEQ multiplex PCR, the repertoire was profiled, and TCRdb retains in-frame clones only, with some absent. The sample gives about 190,000 clones, around 80% of which show up once; 2.5% to 3% is in the top ten. The sample consisted of peripheral blood. The receptors were gathered from a woman of 80 years or more with active or convalescent COVID-19. CDR3s include the opening cysteine and the closing phenylalanine or tryptophan. D genes are given only for firm matches. The listing skips clone size in some rows; elsewhere it reads once, few, many or a size class.

CASSYSVAVKNIQYF TGTGCCAGCAGTTACTCAGTGGCAGTCAAAAACATTCAGTACTTC TRBJ2-4 TRBV6-5 15 . .
CATSANANYGYTF TGTGCCACCAGTGCTAACGCTAACTATGGCTACACCTTC TRBJ1-2 TRBV24-1 13 . .
CASSLAGKAYNEQFF TGCGCCAGCAGCTTAGCGGGAAAAGCCTACAATGAGCAGTTCTTC TRBJ2-1 TRBV5-1 15 . TRBD2
CASSVGGLAYNEQFF TGTGCCAGCAGCGTAGGAGGACTAGCCTACAATGAGCAGTTCTTC TRBJ2-1 TRBV9 15 . TRBD2
CASSFASTNTGELFF TGTGCCAGCAGCTTTGCGTCAACGAACACCGGGGAGCTGTTTTTT TRBJ2-2 TRBV11-3 15 . .
CASSEQGTEAFF TGCGCCAGCAGCGAGCAGGGGACTGAAGCTTTCTTT TRBJ1-1 TRBV5-1 12 . .
CSATSGIEQFF TGCAGTGCTACCTCAGGGATTGAGCAGTTCTTC TRBJ2-1 TRBV20-1 11 . .
CASSAGQGMYVIF TGTGCCAGCTCAGCGGGACAGGGGATGTACGTTATCTTC TRBJ2-1 TRBV18 13 . TRBD1
CASSLEETGWGYEQYF TGTGCCAGCAGCTTAGAGGAGACAGGATGGGGCTACGAGCAGTACTTC TRBJ2-7 TRBV7-8 16 . .
CASSYSGGAAYNEQFF TGTGCCAGCAGTTATTCGGGGGGCGCCGCCTACAATGAGCAGTTCTTC TRBJ2-1 TRBV6-6 16 . .
CASSRLGLYYNEQFF TGCGCCAGCAGCCGATTGGGGCTATACTACAATGAGCAGTTCTTC TRBJ2-1 TRBV5-1 15 . .
CASSLLASGDTTDTQYF TGTGCCAGCAGTTTATTGGCTAGCGGGGATACCACAGATACGCAGTATTTT TRBJ2-3 TRBV27 17 once TRBD2
CASSPTTGGSHEAFF TGTGCCAGCAGCCCAACGACAGGGGGGTCCCATGAAGCTTTCTTT TRBJ1-1 TRBV5-4 15 . TRBD1
CASSLAPSGGRYNEQFF TGTGCTAGCAGCTTAGCGCCTAGCGGGGGAAGATACAATGAGCAGTTCTTC TRBJ2-1 TRBV7-7 17 . TRBD2
CSASWVYRGVSSPLHF TGCAGTGCTAGTTGGGTTTACAGGGGCGTATCTTCACCCCTCCACTTT TRBJ1-6 TRBV20-1 16 . TRBD1
CASSKSLQGGETQYF TGCGCCAGCAGCAAATCACTGCAGGGTGGTGAGACCCAGTACTTC TRBJ2-5 TRBV5-1 15 . .
CASSDSMFIGCNEKLFF TGTGCCAGCAGTGACTCGATGTTTATCGGGTGTAATGAAAAACTGTTTTTT TRBJ1-4 TRBV6-4 17 . .
CASSRKDRGPGNTIYF TGTGCCAGCAGCCGAAAGGACAGGGGGCCTGGAAACACCATATATTTT TRBJ1-3 TRBV5-6 16 . TRBD1
CASSVGLQGSGNTIYF TGTGCCAGCAGCGTAGGATTACAGGGGTCTGGAAACACCATATATTTT TRBJ1-3 TRBV9 16 . TRBD1